The 12 T cell receptor beta chains listed next were all sequenced from one sample in a study of read filtering for tumor transcriptome and immune sequencing (dated by TCRdb to 2020 to 2022). TCRdb names Illumina HiSeq 4000 as the instrument used. TCR libraries were constructed from 300 to 400 ng RNA using the Immunoverse kit, and molecular barcoded adaptors covering alpha/delta and beta/gamma chains were employed. The public reads were quality trimmed at Q25 with fastp and then assembled into clones with MiXCR by TCRdb, keeping productive beta chains. Duplicate CDR3 protein sequences are folded into a single record with the most common DNA and genes. The sample records 40,000 or so distinct CDR3 sequences, around 15% of which are singletons. Of the sample, about 17% is held by the ten largest clones. The specimen sequenced was a population of CD138-negative cells sorted from bone marrow. The meaning of the sample's cell subset or site label: bone marrow mononuclear cells depleted of CD138+ plasma/myeloma cells by negative magnetic selection. Every receptor here comes from a donor at least 40 years old with multiple myeloma.

This clonotype occurred a few times. A much larger clone is a single base away; this may be a read error. The V and J genes are TRBV11-2 and TRBJ2-5; 7 bases match TRBD2. This CDR3 is built from 15 residues. The germline V gene encodes CDR1 SGHAT and CDR2 FQNNGV. The CDR3 spells CASSLVGGYQETQCF. Written as DNA, the CDR3 is TGTGCCAGCAGCTTAGTGGGGGGGTACCAAGAGACCCAGTGCTTC. The full variable domain, with the rest looked up from reference TRBV11-2 and TRBJ2-5, is EAGVAQSPRYKIIEKRQSVAFWCNPISGHATLYWYQQILGQGPKLLIQFQNNGVVDDSQLPKDRFSAERLKGVDSTLKIQPAKLEDSAVYLCASSLVGGYQETQCFGPGTRLLVL.

A word on this clonotype: One base separates it from a far larger clone, so it is likely a read error. The V call is TRBV6-5, the J call TRBJ1-1; perhaps TRBD1 as D (5 bases). Germline CDR1 reads MNHEY; CDR2 reads SVGAGI. This CDR3 has 17 residues. Between the trimmed V and J ends, which lost 8 bases and 5 bases, there was a span of 27 bases. The CDR3 sequence: CASVTGPWKNNLTEAFF. The CDR3 DNA sequence: TGTGCCAGCGTAACGGGACCATGGAAGAACAATTTAACTGAAGCTTTCTTT.

A word on this clonotype: A single base separates this from a much larger clone, so it may be a read error. The rearrangement links TRBV20-1 to TRBJ2-2, with D possibly being TRBD1 or TRBD2 (6 bases each). V shed 5 bases and J shed 10 bases, with 17 bases lying between them. CDR1 DFQATT and CDR2 SNEGSKA come from the germline V gene (reference sequence). The CDR3 extends over 13 amino acids. The chain's CDR3 is CSAFRGEPVELFF. In nucleotides, the CDR3 is TGCAGTGCTTTTAGGGGGGAGCCGGTGGAGCTGTTTTTT.

There are many counts of this clonotype. J is TRBJ1-1 and V is TRBV5-1; 7 bases agree with TRBD1. V lost 1 base, J lost 4 bases, and 4 bases stayed unmatched. Per the germline V gene, CDR1 is SGHRS and CDR2 is YFSETQ. The CDR3 has 14 residues. CDR3 sequence reads: CASSLTGAGTEAFF. CDR3 in DNA: TGCGCCAGCAGCTTGACAGGGGCTGGCACTGAAGCTTTCTTT.

This clonotype was picked up many times. The chain employs TRBV7-2 and TRBJ2-1; 10 bases fit TRBD2. V lost 5 bases, J lost 8 bases, and 9 bases stayed unmatched. CDR1 SGHTA and CDR2 FQGNSA come from the germline V gene. CDR3 length equals 15 residues. The CDR3 loop is CASSPSGGAVDEQFF. The CDR3 DNA sequence: TGTGCCAGCAGCCCAAGCGGGGGGGCCGTCGATGAGCAGTTCTTC.

This clonotype was counted ten times or more. The CDR3 DNA sequence: TGTGCCAGCAGTCGACACCAAGAGACCCAGTACTTC. Translating it yields CASSRHQETQYF. The J gene is TRBJ2-5, the V gene TRBV12-3 or TRBV12-4; the D is unclear. Trimming shortened V by 5 bases and J by 0 bases, and 4 bases separated the two germline ends. There are 12 residues in the CDR3.

This clonotype has just a few counts. A read error is possible here, since a much larger clone lies one base away. V usage is TRBV6-5 and J usage is TRBJ1-2; D may be TRBD1 (5 bases). The CDR3 length is 14 residues. Germline V gene lookup returns CDR1 MNHEY and CDR2 SVGAGI. Trimming removed 0 bases from V and 6 bases from J, with 11 bases in between. CDR3 sequence (DNA): TGTGCCAGCAGTTACTCCTCTTGGGGGGATGGCTACACCTTC. This encodes CASSYSSWGDGYTF.

At least ten counts were recorded for this clonotype. The chain links TRBV7-9 to TRBJ2-7, with 7 nucleotides matching TRBD1. This CDR3 is 13 amino acids long. V gave up 11 bases and J gave up 5 bases; unmatched junction bases: 12. Germline CDR1 and CDR2: SEHNR and FQNEAQ (reference sequence). The CDR3 is CAGQEGDRDEQYF. The CDR3 DNA is TGTGCCGGACAGGAAGGGGATAGAGACGAGCAGTACTTC.

Turning to this clonotype: A much larger clone is a single base away; this may be a read error. As the CDR3 is not closed by the conserved phenylalanine or tryptophan, this likely results from a read error. V is TRBV28 and J is TRBJ2-7; no definite D call. CDR1 and CDR2 from the germline V gene are MDHEN and SYDVKM. The CDR3 spans 11 residues. The V end was cut by 5 bases, the J end by 5 bases, with 7 bases between. The CDR3 DNA follows: TGTGCCAGCAGTAACCGCCACGAGCAGTACCTC. This gives the protein CASSNRHEQYL.

Concerning this clonotype: One end of the junction fails to match germline, which may point to a read error. The CDR3 DNA sequence: TGTGCCAGCTTACCAGGTAACAACAATGAGCAGTTCTTC. It codes for CASLPGNNNEQFF. J is TRBJ2-1 and V is TRBV18; D is undetermined. Germline V gene data show CDR1 as KGHSH and CDR2 as LQKENI. CDR3 size: 13 residues.

A few counts support this clonotype. This chain links TRBV12-3 or TRBV12-4 with TRBJ1-5, with D uncertain. CDR3 length equals 13 residues. V was cut by 4 bases and J by 3 bases, with 7 bases left in between. CDR3 region: CASSWRYNQPQHF. CDR3 nucleotide sequence: TGTGCCAGCAGTTGGCGCTACAATCAGCCCCAGCATTTT.

This clonotype occurred many times. The DNA for the CDR3 is TGTGCCAGCAGTCTGAGTCCGCTCTACGAGCAGTACTTC. Its translation: CASSLSPLYEQYF. This sequence joins TRBV12-3 or TRBV12-4 and TRBJ2-7; D is uncertain. The V and J ends lost 5 bases and 3 bases respectively, with 11 bases between them. The CDR3 contains 13 residues.